The 9 T cell receptor beta chains reported below all come from one sample, sequenced in a study of cytomegalovirus exposure and HLA in healthy donors. Vbeta (60) and Jbeta (13) primers were used in the PCR. The method was immunoSEQ multiplex PCR; TCRdb's version includes in-frame clones alone and lacks a portion of them. The sample contains 65,000 to 90,000 clones, 79% of which appear only once. Input material: PBMCs. The source of these receptors is a man aged 25 to 45 in good health and CMV-seronegative.

V and J are TRBV4-3 and TRBJ1-1; no clear D. The CDR3 loop spans 18 amino acids. V was clipped by 3 bases and J by 1 base, with 21 bases between them. The V gene's germline CDR1 is LGHNA and CDR2 YSLEER. For the CDR3, the DNA is TGCGCCAGCAGCCAGGATATAATTCGACGACTTAGGAACACTGAAGCTTTCTTT. Translated: CASSQDIIRRLRNTEAFF.

The rearrangement joins TRBV5-1 to TRBJ1-2; no clear D. The ends were cut back, 4 bases at V and 0 bases at J, with 13 bases in the middle. CDR1 is SGHRS, CDR2 YFSETQ, per germline. The CDR3 has 15 residues. Here the CDR3 reads CASSPRGPANYGYTF. For the CDR3, the DNA is TGCGCCAGCAGCCCTCGAGGGCCAGCTAACTATGGCTACACCTTC.

The chain joins TRBV5-1 to TRBJ2-1; TRBD2 agrees at 16 bases. CDR1 is SGHRS, CDR2 YFSETQ, per germline. V gave up 3 bases and J gave up 2 bases; unmatched junction bases: 5. CDR3 length: 18 residues. CDR3 nucleotides: TGCGCCAGCAGCTCCGGGACTAGCGGGAGGGCCGCCTACAATGAGCAGTTCTTC. Translation: CASSSGTSGRAAYNEQFF.

The rearrangement joins TRBV7-9 to TRBJ2-1; 8 bases are shared with TRBD2. The ends lost 5 bases at V and 6 bases at J; junction bases unmatched: 9. This CDR3 has 15 amino acids. The germline CDR1 and CDR2 sequences are SEHNR and FQNEAQ (reference sequence). CDR3 loop: CASSLSGRRINEQFF. The CDR3, as DNA: TGTGCCAGCAGCCTAAGCGGGAGAAGAATCAATGAGCAGTTCTTC.

The rearrangement joins TRBV9 to TRBJ1-4; D possibly corresponds to TRBD1 (5 bases). CDR1 and CDR2 from the germline V gene are SGDLS and YYNGEE. The length of the CDR3 is 15 residues. V dropped 3 bases and J dropped 0 bases, with 9 bases sitting between them. This CDR3 is CASSARQTTNEKLFF. The CDR3 DNA reads TGTGCCAGCAGCGCAAGACAGACAACTAATGAAAAACTGTTTTTT.

The chain is built from TRBV5-4 and TRBJ2-2, with 9 bases identical to TRBD2. V was clipped by 0 bases and J by 5 bases; unmatched bases: 2. The CDR3 covers 15 residues. CDR1 and CDR2 (germline): SGHNT, YYREEE (reference sequence). The CDR3 here is CASSLVAGATGELFF. In nucleotides, the CDR3 is TGTGCCAGCAGCTTGGTAGCGGGGGCTACCGGGGAGCTGTTTTTT.

In its sample, this clone was seen a few times. The chain has TRBV14 and TRBJ1-2; TRBD1 aligns across 7 bases. CDR1 SGHDN and CDR2 FVKESK come from the germline V gene. The CDR3 totals 14 residues. V shed 7 bases, J shed 4 bases, and the junction held 9 bases outside the gene matches. The CDR3 reads CASTKTGEFYGYTF. CDR3 nucleotide sequence: TGTGCCAGCACTAAAACAGGGGAGTTCTATGGCTACACCTTC.

This chain links TRBV6-6 with TRBJ2-7; 7 bases are a match to TRBD1. This CDR3 comprises 13 residues. Germline loops: CDR1 MNHNY, CDR2 SVGAGI (reference sequence). V trimming: 6 bases; J trimming: 3 bases; junction bases outside the gene matches: 5. In DNA, the CDR3 is TGTGCCAGCAGCCCGGGACAGAGCTACGAGCAGTACTTC. Protein product: CASSPGQSYEQYF.

Here the CDR3 reads CASGLVSGRAYNQPQHF. As DNA, the CDR3 is TGTGCTAGTGGTTTGGTGAGCGGTCGGGCCTACAATCAGCCCCAGCATTTT. The gene calls are TRBV12-5 and TRBJ1-5; D is uncertain. From germline, CDR1 is LGHNT and CDR2 FRNRAP. The CDR3 has 17 residues. V was cut by 0 bases and J by 3 bases, with 15 bases left in between.